A few counts support the clone carrying this T cell receptor (beta chain). The data derive from a study of early T cells in non-severe SARS-CoV-2 infection. The CDR3 contains 13 residues. Between the trimmed V and J ends, which lost 3 bases and 2 bases, there was a span of 7 bases. Germline V lookup: CDR1 SGHVS, CDR2 FNYEAQ. Individual cDNA molecules were tagged with unique molecular identifiers. TCRdb re-analysed the 5' RACE reads in MiXCR, keeping a single row per CDR3 protein. The sample includes about 37,000 distinct CDR3 sequences, under 6.5% of them seen just once. The TCR sequence derives from an adult who was a healthcare worker with PCR-confirmed SARS-CoV-2 infection or an uninfected control (not recorded which). The chain employs TRBV7-6 and TRBJ1-1; D is uncertain. Sequenced sample: whole blood. CDR3 residues: CASSFAFNTEAFF. The CDR3 bases are TGTGCCAGCAGCTTCGCTTTTAACACTGAAGCTTTCTTT.